The T cell receptor (beta chain) under discussion was sequenced for a study of blood T cell repertoires in COVID-19. Overall study: Samples representing acute and convalescent COVID-19 were sourced from the United States, Italy and Spain. Sources were T cells, B-cell-depleted T cells, or PBMCs; the material itself was cDNA or gDNA.

Produced via immunoSEQ multiplex PCR; TCRdb's table is partial and in-frame only. The sample holds roughly 250,000 clones, about 87% seen once. The CDR3 consists of 14 residues. The V gene end was trimmed by 6 bases and the J gene end by 8 bases; junction bases not matched to a gene: 7. Germline assignment: CDR1 ENHRY and CDR2 SYGVKD. Recruitment covered some 25 US areas and drew participants whose ages spanned about 18 to 100 years. Grouping used clinical history reported by participants in a survey and questionnaire. V and J are TRBV10-3 and TRBJ2-1, with 10 bases that match TRBD2. Input material: PBMCs or T cells enriched from blood (not recorded which). The source is a woman in her thirties or forties who had been exposed to COVID-19. In DNA, the CDR3 is TGTGCCATCAGGGCTAGCGGGAGTTTGGATGAGCAGTTCTTC. It codes for CAIRASGSLDEQFF.